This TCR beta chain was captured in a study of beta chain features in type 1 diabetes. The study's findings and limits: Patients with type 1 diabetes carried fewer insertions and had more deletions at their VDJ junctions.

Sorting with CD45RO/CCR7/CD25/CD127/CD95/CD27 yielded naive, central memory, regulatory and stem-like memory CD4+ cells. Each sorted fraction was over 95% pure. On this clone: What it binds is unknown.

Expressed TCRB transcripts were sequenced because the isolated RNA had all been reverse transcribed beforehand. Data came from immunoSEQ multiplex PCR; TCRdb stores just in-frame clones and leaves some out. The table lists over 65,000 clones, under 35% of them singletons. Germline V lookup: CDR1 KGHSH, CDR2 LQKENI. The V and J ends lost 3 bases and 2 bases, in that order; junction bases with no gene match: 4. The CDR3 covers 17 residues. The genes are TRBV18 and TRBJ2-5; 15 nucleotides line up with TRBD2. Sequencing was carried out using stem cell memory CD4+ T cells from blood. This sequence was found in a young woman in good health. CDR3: CASSPYGLAGGQETQYF. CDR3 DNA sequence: TGTGCCAGCTCACCCTATGGACTAGCGGGAGGGCAAGAGACCCAGTACTTC.